One sample yielded the 15 T cell receptor beta chains listed below, sequenced in a study of cytomegalovirus exposure and HLA in healthy donors. In the PCR, 60 Vbeta and 13 Jbeta primers were used. Measured with immunoSEQ multiplex PCR; TCRdb has only the in-frame clones, and not every one. The table records some 98,000 clones, around a tenth of them present only once. Sequencing used PBMCs. Receptors originate from a man in his fifties in good health and CMV-seropositive.

Only a few counts were recorded for this clone. The chain links TRBV25-1 to TRBJ2-5; 7 nucleotides align to TRBD1. The CDR3 runs to 16 residues. The V segment lost 3 bases and the J segment 2 bases; nucleotides outside the gene matches: 9. Germline V gene data show CDR1 as MGHDK and CDR2 as SYGVNS. In DNA, the CDR3 is TGTGCCAGCAGTGAGTGGACAGACAGGGTACAAGAGACCCAGTACTTC. Translation: CASSEWTDRVQETQYF.

This rearrangement joins TRBV27 to TRBJ1-4, with D perhaps matching TRBD1 (5 bases). Germline-derived CDR1 and CDR2 are MNHEY and SMNVEV (reference sequence). The length of the CDR3 is 15 residues. Trimming shortened V by 5 bases and J by 4 bases, and 14 bases separated the two germline ends. CDR3 loop: CASSHGRQSNEKLFF. Here the CDR3 DNA reads TGTGCCAGCAGTCACGGCCGACAGAGTAATGAAAAACTGTTTTTT. Full variable domain (rest looked up from reference TRBV27 and TRBJ1-4): EAQVTQNPRYLITVTGKKLTVTCSQNMNHEYMSWYRQDPGLGLRQIYYSMNVEVTDKGDVPEGYKVSRKEKRNFPLILESPSPNQTSLYFCASSHGRQSNEKLFFGSGTQLSVL.

The chain joins TRBV28 to TRBJ2-5, with D unclear. CDR1 and CDR2 from the germline V gene are MDHEN and SYDVKM. Trimming left V 1 base short and J 0 bases short, with 6 bases between. The length of the CDR3 is 14 residues. CDR3 in amino acids: CASSLSTYQETQYF. Here the CDR3 DNA reads TGTGCCAGCAGTTTATCCACTTACCAAGAGACCCAGTACTTC.

The chain joins TRBV28 to TRBJ1-2; no reliable D call. The V gene's germline CDR1 is MDHEN and CDR2 SYDVKM. Trimming shortened V by 2 bases and J by 7 bases, and 20 bases separated the two germline ends. This CDR3 comprises 16 residues. CDR3 nucleotide sequence: TGTGCCAGCAGTTTAGGCTTGGGCCTGTCGAATGGTGGCTACACCTTC. Translation gives CASSLGLGLSNGGYTF.

CDR3 amino acids: CASLTSGISTDTQYF. For the CDR3, the DNA is TGTGCCAGCCTGACTAGCGGGATTAGCACAGATACGCAGTATTTT. The V and J genes are TRBV2 and TRBJ2-3; 11 nucleotides match TRBD2. The CDR3 has 15 residues. Per the germline V gene, CDR1 is SNHLY and CDR2 is FYNNEI. J lost 0 bases, V lost 8 bases, and 4 bases had no gene match.

This clone was found a few times. The genes are TRBV13 and TRBJ2-1; 11 nucleotides align to TRBD2. Per germline, CDR1 PRHDT and CDR2 FYEKMQ (reference sequence). Losses at the gene ends were 3 bases for V and 4 bases for J; bases not matched to a gene: 5. This CDR3 is 16 amino acids long. CDR3 bases: TGTGCCAGCAGCTTCGGGACTAGCGGAAGATACAATGAGCAGTTCTTC. It translates to CASSFGTSGRYNEQFF.

A remark on this clone: The sample has other DNA sequences that encode this CDR3 too. The rearrangement links TRBV28 to TRBJ1-2, with a weak D call TRBD1 (5 bases). Per germline, CDR1 MDHEN and CDR2 SYDVKM. The CDR3 has 13 amino acids. V was trimmed by 2 bases and J by 6 bases, leaving 10 bases between them. The CDR3 nucleotides are TGTGCCAGCAGTTTACCGGGGGGGGATGGCTACACCTTC. This codes for CASSLPGGDGYTF.

This clone was observed a few times. The CDR3 protein is CASSFGHSGANVLTF. CDR3 sequence (DNA): TGTGCCAGCAGCTTTGGCCATTCTGGGGCCAACGTCCTGACTTTC. V is TRBV7-9 and J is TRBJ2-6; D remains unclear. CDR1 and CDR2 (germline): SEHNR, FQNEAQ (reference sequence). V lost 3 bases, J lost 1 base, and 7 bases lay in between. CDR3 size: 15 residues.

This clone was seen more than once but under ten times. The V gene is TRBV27, the J gene TRBJ2-3, with 9 bases lining up with TRBD2. This CDR3 is 16 amino acids long. Germline V gene sequence: CDR1 MNHEY, CDR2 SMNVEV (reference sequence). Germline trimming cut 6 bases from V and 2 bases from J; bases unmatched to any gene: 9. CDR3 nucleotides: TGTGCCAGCAGCGCTAGAGCTAGCGGGATCACAGATACGCAGTATTTT. It is translated as CASSARASGITDTQYF.

This clone was detected only a few times. V usage is TRBV27 and J usage is TRBJ1-1; TRBD1 agrees at 7 bases. This CDR3 has 16 amino acids. The V and J ends lost 6 bases and 6 bases, in that order; junction bases with no gene match: 16. Germline values: CDR1 MNHEY, CDR2 SMNVEV (reference sequence). The chain's CDR3 is CASSNLVQGRRSEAFF. The CDR3 DNA is TGTGCCAGCAGCAACCTCGTACAGGGGAGGAGATCTGAAGCTTTCTTT.

V is TRBV5-6 and J is TRBJ2-7; D call uncertain. This CDR3 comprises 12 residues. The V gene lost 1 base and the J gene lost 4 bases, with 6 bases spanning the gap. Per germline, CDR1 SGHDT and CDR2 YYEEEE. CDR3 DNA: TGTGCCAGCAGCTTGACTCGGTACGAGCAGTACTTC. It encodes CASSLTRYEQYF.

The table lists this clone with a few counts. This chain uses TRBV11-3 with TRBJ2-1, with 14 nucleotides matching TRBD2. Germline values: CDR1 SGHNT, CDR2 YENEEA. After removal of 3 bases from V and 6 bases from J, the junction contained 4 bases not matched to a gene. This CDR3 region has 16 residues. CDR3: CASSFTGTSGSNEQFF. The CDR3, as DNA: TGTGCCAGCAGCTTTACCGGGACTAGCGGGAGCAATGAGCAGTTCTTC.

The chain is built from TRBV12-5 and TRBJ2-1; 8 bases match TRBD2. V gave up 8 bases and J gave up 6 bases; unmatched junction bases: 6. CDR1 and CDR2 (germline): LGHNT, FRNRAP. CDR3 length: 13 residues. CDR3 coding DNA: TGTGCTAGTAGCGGGAGACCGGGCAATGAGCAGTTCTTC. It codes for CASSGRPGNEQFF.

Turning to this clone: Other DNA sequences in the same sample also yield this CDR3. The chain couples TRBV5-1 to TRBJ2-7; 8 nucleotides line up with TRBD2. The CDR3 loop spans 14 amino acids. After removal of 3 bases from V and 2 bases from J, the junction contained 4 bases not matched to a gene. Per the germline V gene, CDR1 is SGHRS and CDR2 is YFSETQ. CDR3 DNA sequence: TGCGCCAGCAGCTCTACTAGCGGTCCCTACGAGCAGTACTTC. Translated, it gives CASSSTSGPYEQYF.

This clone has more than one count but fewer than ten. The chain employs TRBV9 and TRBJ1-5, with D unclear. V was trimmed by 0 bases and J by 2 bases, leaving 6 bases between them. The germline CDR1 and CDR2 sequences are SGDLS and YYNGEE. The CDR3 has 14 amino acids. CDR3 DNA sequence: TGTGCCAGCAGCGTAGGTGTAGGCAATCAGCCCCAGCATTTT. Amino acids: CASSVGVGNQPQHF.